The 18 T cell receptor beta chains reported below all come from one sample, sequenced in a study of blood T cell repertoires in COVID-19. Produced via immunoSEQ multiplex PCR; TCRdb's table is partial and in-frame only. The sample lists about 130,000 clones, about 88% occurring once. Source material: peripheral blood. The receptors shown here come from a man aged 50 to 60 with active COVID-19.

This clone is a singleton in its sample. This chain connects TRBV2 to TRBJ2-1; D is possibly TRBD2 (5 bases). This CDR3 spans 17 amino acids. Germline V gene lookup returns CDR1 SNHLY and CDR2 FYNNEI. Trimming took off 0 bases at V and 4 bases at J, with 16 bases between the two ends. In DNA form, the CDR3 reads TGTGCCAGCAGTGAAGCGCTTTTGAGGGAGTCTTACAATGAGCAGTTCTTC. Its protein product is CASSEALLRESYNEQFF.

The rearrangement joins TRBV18 to TRBJ2-7, with 9 nucleotides matching TRBD1. The ends lost 5 bases at V and 10 bases at J; junction bases unmatched: 18. The germline CDR1 and CDR2 sequences are KGHSH and LQKENI. The CDR3 spans 16 residues. The DNA for the CDR3 is TGTGCCAGCTCAGCAAATACCGGGACAGGGCAGTCGGGACAGTACGTC. Its protein product is CASSANTGTGQSGQYV.

The J gene is TRBJ2-7, the V gene TRBV6-5, with 7 bases lining up with TRBD2. Germline lookup yields CDR1 MNHEY and CDR2 SVGAGI. The V and J ends lost 6 bases and 2 bases, in that order; junction bases with no gene match: 7. The CDR3 has 14 amino acids. The CDR3: CASRPQAGPYEQYV. Written as DNA, the CDR3 is TGTGCCAGCAGACCCCAAGCGGGACCCTACGAGCAGTACGTC.

This chain connects TRBV9 to TRBJ2-2, with TRBD1 identical over 11 bases. Unmatched junction bases numbered 9, after V lost 5 bases and J lost 6 bases. The CDR3 has 16 amino acids. The V gene's germline CDR1 is SGDLS and CDR2 YYNGEE. The CDR3 sequence is CASRTGDRGSSGELFF. The CDR3, as DNA: TGTGCCAGCAGGACTGGGGACAGGGGGTCCTCCGGGGAGCTGTTTTTT.

This chain uses TRBV19 with TRBJ1-6, with unresolved D. CDR3 size: 13 residues. CDR1 LNHDA and CDR2 SQIVND come from the germline V gene (reference sequence). Trimming shortened V by 8 bases and J by 11 bases, and 16 bases separated the two germline ends. CDR3 nucleotide sequence: TGTGCCAGTTCTCAGAACCTCAAACCACCCCTCCACTTT. Its translation is CASSQNLKPPLHF.

The rearrangement links TRBV27 to TRBJ1-6, with TRBD1 as a possible D gene (5 bases). V was trimmed by 3 bases and J by 11 bases, leaving 17 bases between them. This CDR3 is 15 amino acids long. Germline V gives CDR1 MNHEY, CDR2 SMNVEV (reference sequence). The CDR3 protein is CASSLVGQGNTPLHF. DNA for the CDR3: TGTGCCAGCAGTTTGGTCGGGCAGGGCAATACACCCCTCCACTTT.

This clone was seen more than once but under ten times. The chain is built from TRBV5-1 and TRBJ1-5; D unresolved. CDR3 length: 14 residues. The germline V and J ends were trimmed by 0 bases and 4 bases, with 8 bases remaining between them. The V gene's germline CDR1 is SGHRS and CDR2 YFSETQ. The CDR3 loop reads CASSLDSGNQPQHF. The DNA of the CDR3 is TGCGCCAGCAGCTTGGATTCGGGAAATCAGCCCCAGCATTTT.

The chain employs TRBV4-1 and TRBJ1-2, with D perhaps matching TRBD1 (6 bases). Germline V gene lookup returns CDR1 MGHRA and CDR2 YSYEKL. V gave up 0 bases and J gave up 5 bases, with 13 bases separating them. The CDR3 consists of 15 residues. The CDR3 bases are TGCGCCAGCAGCCAAGAGTCCAGTCAGGGGTATGGCTACACCTTC. It yields the protein CASSQESSQGYGYTF.

The chain recombines TRBV20-1 with TRBJ2-1; unclear D gene. The CDR3 sequence is 10 residues long. V was pared by 4 bases and J by 7 bases, with 5 bases between. Germline CDR1 DFQATT, CDR2 SNEGSKA (reference sequence). The CDR3 nucleotides read TGCAGTGCTATCTCGAATGAGCAGTTCTTC. It yields the protein CSAISNEQFF.

The chain carries TRBV9 and TRBJ2-1, with 9 bases matching TRBD2. Germline CDR1 reads SGDLS; CDR2 reads YYNGEE. Trimming removed 3 bases from V and 4 bases from J; junction bases left unmatched: 8. This CDR3 is built from 16 residues. CDR3 nucleotide sequence: TGTGCCAGCAGCGGTTTAGCGGGAGTTTCTTACAATGAGCAGTTCTTC. Translated, it gives CASSGLAGVSYNEQFF.

CDR3 residues: CASSDGGQYQETQYF. Here the CDR3 DNA reads TGTGCCAGCAGTGATGGGGGACAGTACCAAGAGACCCAGTACTTC. V usage is TRBV6-1 and J usage is TRBJ2-5; 7 nucleotides match TRBD1. CDR3 length equals 15 residues. Trimming removed 3 bases from V and 0 bases from J; junction bases left unmatched: 4. The germline V gene encodes CDR1 MNHNS and CDR2 SASEGT.

V is TRBV11-3 and J is TRBJ2-3; 13 bases line up with TRBD2. This CDR3 is 18 amino acids long. The V gene end was trimmed by 4 bases and the J gene end by 1 base; junction bases not matched to a gene: 8. Germline V gene data show CDR1 as SGHNT and CDR2 as YENEEA. CDR3 in amino acids: CASSWTSGSLRGTDTQYF. CDR3 coding DNA: TGTGCCAGCAGCTGGACTAGCGGGAGTTTGAGGGGCACAGATACGCAGTATTTT.

This sequence joins TRBV6-1 and TRBJ2-3; 9 positions match TRBD2. The CDR3 totals 15 residues. Trimming took 1 base from V and 5 from J; bases not matched to a gene: 4. Germline values: CDR1 MNHNS, CDR2 SASEGT. Here the CDR3 DNA reads TGTGCCAGCAGTGAAGGAGCGGGAGGTATAGATACGCAGTATTTT. The encoded protein is CASSEGAGGIDTQYF.

The V call is TRBV7-9, the J call TRBJ1-2; tentative D call: TRBD1 (6 bases). Germline loops: CDR1 SEHNR, CDR2 FQNEAQ (reference sequence). This CDR3 comprises 13 residues. V was clipped by 4 bases and J by 5 bases, with 11 bases between them. As DNA, the CDR3 is TGTGCCAGCAGCTCTACAGGGCCGTATGGCTACACCTTC. Its protein product is CASSSTGPYGYTF.

The chain has TRBV5-4 and TRBJ2-3; 8 bases are a match to TRBD2. CDR1 is SGHNT and CDR2 is YYREEE in the germline V gene (reference sequence). Trimming removed 0 bases from V and 1 base from J; junction bases left unmatched: 7. The CDR3 totals 17 residues. The CDR3 sequence: CASSLAPRRGGTDTQYF. In nucleotides, the CDR3 is TGTGCCAGCAGCTTGGCCCCCCGGCGGGGGGGCACAGATACGCAGTATTTT.

The chain combines TRBV19 with TRBJ2-7; 9 positions agree with TRBD1. Germline-derived CDR1 and CDR2 are LNHDA and SQIVND (reference sequence). The CDR3 has 15 residues. The ends lost 4 bases at V and 5 bases at J; junction bases unmatched: 9. The DNA of the CDR3 is TGTGCCAGTAGTACGCCCGGGACAGGGCACCACGAGCAGTACTTC. Its protein is CASSTPGTGHHEQYF.

This chain uses TRBV3-1 (or the pseudogene TRBV3-2) with TRBJ1-2; D is undetermined. CDR1 is LGHDT, CDR2 YNNKEL, per germline (reference sequence). Trimming left V 4 bases short and J 2 bases short, with 17 bases between. The CDR3 is 16 amino acids. The CDR3 spells CASSPEPSPRNYGYTF. The CDR3 coding sequence is TGTGCCAGCAGCCCGGAGCCTTCTCCCAGAAACTATGGCTACACCTTC.

DNA of the CDR3: TGTGCCAGCAGCGCGGGGATCCCGACCGAGTATTTT. It translates to CASSAGIPTEYF. This chain links TRBV7-2 with TRBJ2-3, with a tentative D call TRBD2 (6 bases). In germline, CDR1 is SGHTA, CDR2 FQGNSA. Trimming pared 5 bases from V and 13 bases from J, leaving 16 bases between. CDR3 length: 12 amino acids. The entire variable domain, with the rest obtained from reference TRBV7-2 and TRBJ2-3, is as follows: GAGVSQSPSNKVTEKGKDVELRCDPISGHTALYWYRQSLGQGLEFLIYFQGNSAPDKSGLPSDRFSAERTGGSVSTLTIQRTQQEDSAVYLCASSAGIPTEYFGPGTRLTVL.